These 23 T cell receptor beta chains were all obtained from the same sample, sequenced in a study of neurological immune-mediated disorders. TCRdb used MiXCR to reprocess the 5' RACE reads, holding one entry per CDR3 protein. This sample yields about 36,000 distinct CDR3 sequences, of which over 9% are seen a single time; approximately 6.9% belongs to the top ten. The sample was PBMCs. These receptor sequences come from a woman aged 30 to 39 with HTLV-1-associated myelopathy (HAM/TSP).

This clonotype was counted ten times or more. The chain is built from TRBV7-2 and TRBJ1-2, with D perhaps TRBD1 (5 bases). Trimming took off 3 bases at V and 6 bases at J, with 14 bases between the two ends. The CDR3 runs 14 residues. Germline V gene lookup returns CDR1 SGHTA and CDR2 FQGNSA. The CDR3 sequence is CASSFRRQNNGYTF. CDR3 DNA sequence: TGTGCCAGCAGCTTCCGGCGACAGAACAATGGCTACACCTTC.

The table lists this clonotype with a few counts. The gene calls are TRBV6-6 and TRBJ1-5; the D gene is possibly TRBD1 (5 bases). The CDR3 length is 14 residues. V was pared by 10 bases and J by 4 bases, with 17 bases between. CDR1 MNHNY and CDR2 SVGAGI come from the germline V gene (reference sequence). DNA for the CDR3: TGTGCCACAGACCGGGACGGAATTAATCAGCCCCAGCATTTT. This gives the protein CATDRDGINQPQHF.

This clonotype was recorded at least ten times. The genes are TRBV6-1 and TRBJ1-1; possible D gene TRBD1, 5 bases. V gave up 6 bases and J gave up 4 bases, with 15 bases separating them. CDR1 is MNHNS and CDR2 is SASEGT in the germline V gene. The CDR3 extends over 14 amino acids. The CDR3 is CASRETGLATEAFF. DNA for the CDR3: TGTGCCAGCAGAGAAACAGGATTGGCCACTGAAGCTTTCTTT.

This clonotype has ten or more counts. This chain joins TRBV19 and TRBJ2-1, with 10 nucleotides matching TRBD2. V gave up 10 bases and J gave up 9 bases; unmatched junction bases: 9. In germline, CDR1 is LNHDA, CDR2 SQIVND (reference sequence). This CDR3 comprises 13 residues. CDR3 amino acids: CATRAGGPGEQFF. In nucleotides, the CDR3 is TGTGCCACTCGAGCGGGGGGGCCAGGTGAGCAGTTCTTC.

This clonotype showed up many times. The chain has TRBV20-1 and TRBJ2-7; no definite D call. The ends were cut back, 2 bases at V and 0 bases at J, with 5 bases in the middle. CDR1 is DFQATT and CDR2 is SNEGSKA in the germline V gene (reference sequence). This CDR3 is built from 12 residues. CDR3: CSARLNSYEQYF. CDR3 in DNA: TGCAGTGCTAGACTAAACTCCTACGAGCAGTACTTC.

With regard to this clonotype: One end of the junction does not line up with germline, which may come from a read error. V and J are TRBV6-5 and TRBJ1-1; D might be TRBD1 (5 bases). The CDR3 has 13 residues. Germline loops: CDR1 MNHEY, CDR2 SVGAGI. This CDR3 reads CSSTPRWGNRAFF. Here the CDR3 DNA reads TGTTCCAGCACCCCAAGGTGGGGGAACCGAGCTTTCTTT.

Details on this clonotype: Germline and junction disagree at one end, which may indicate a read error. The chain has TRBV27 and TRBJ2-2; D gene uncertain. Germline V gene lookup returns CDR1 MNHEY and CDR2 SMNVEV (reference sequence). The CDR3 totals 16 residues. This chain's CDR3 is CASTVRFSLNTVELFF. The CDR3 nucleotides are TGTGCCAGCACCGTTCGCTTTTCATTGAACACCGTGGAGCTGTTTTTT.

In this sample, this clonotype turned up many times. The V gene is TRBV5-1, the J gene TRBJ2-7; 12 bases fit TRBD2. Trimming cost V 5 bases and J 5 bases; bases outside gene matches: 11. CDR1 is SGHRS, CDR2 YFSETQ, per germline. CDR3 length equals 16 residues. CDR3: CASRPGTSGYLHEQYF. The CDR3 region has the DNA TGCGCCAGCAGGCCCGGGACTAGCGGGTATCTCCACGAGCAGTACTTC.

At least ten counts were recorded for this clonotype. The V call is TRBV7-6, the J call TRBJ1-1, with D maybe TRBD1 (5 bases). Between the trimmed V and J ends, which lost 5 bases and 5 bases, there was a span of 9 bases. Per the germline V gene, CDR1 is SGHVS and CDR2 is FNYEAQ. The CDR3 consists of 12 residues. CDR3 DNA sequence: TGTGCCAGCAGCCACGGGGGTACTGAAGCTTTCTTT. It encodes CASSHGGTEAFF. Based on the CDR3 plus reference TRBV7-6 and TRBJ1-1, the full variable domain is GAGVSQSPRYKVTKRGQDVALRCDPISGHVSLYWYRQALGQGPEFLTYFNYEAQQDKSGLPNDRFSAERPEGSISTLTIQRTEQRDSAMYRCASSHGGTEAFFGQGTRLTVV.

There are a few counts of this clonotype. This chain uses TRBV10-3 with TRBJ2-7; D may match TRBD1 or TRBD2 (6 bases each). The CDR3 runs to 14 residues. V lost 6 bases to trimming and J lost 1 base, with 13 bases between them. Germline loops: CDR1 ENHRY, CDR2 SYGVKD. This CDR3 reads CAISPGARSYEQYF. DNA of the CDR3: TGTGCCATCAGCCCGGGGGCAAGGTCCTACGAGCAGTACTTC.

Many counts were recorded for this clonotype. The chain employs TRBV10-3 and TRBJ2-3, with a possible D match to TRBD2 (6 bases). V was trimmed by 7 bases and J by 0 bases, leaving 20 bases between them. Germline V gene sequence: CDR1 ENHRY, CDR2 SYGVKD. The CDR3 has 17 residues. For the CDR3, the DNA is TGTGCCATCACCCGAACCCTTCCGGGGGATAGCACAGATACGCAGTATTTT. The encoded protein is CAITRTLPGDSTDTQYF.

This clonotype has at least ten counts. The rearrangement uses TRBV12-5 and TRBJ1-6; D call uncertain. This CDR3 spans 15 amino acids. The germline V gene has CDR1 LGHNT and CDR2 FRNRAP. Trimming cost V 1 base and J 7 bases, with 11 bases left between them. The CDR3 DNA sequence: TGTGCTAGTGGTTTGGGACCGTCATGGAATTCACCCCTCCACTTT. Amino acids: CASGLGPSWNSPLHF.

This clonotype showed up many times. CDR3 loop: CASSPGQTYGYTF. CDR3 bases: TGCGCCAGCAGCCCGGGACAGACCTATGGCTACACCTTC. The chain recombines TRBV5-1 with TRBJ1-2, with TRBD1 matching 7 bases. V shed 4 bases and J 4 bases; nucleotides not matched to a gene: 4. This CDR3 has 13 amino acids. Germline V gives CDR1 SGHRS, CDR2 YFSETQ.

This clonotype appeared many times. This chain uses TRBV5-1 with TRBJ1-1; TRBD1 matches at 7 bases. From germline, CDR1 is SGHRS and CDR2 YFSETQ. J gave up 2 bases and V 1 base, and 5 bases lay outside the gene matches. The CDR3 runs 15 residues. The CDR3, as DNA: TGCGCCAGCAGCTTGATGACAGGGAGAAACACTGAAGCTTTCTTT. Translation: CASSLMTGRNTEAFF. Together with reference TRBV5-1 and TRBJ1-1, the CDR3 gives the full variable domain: KAGVTQTPRYLIKTRGQQVTLSCSPISGHRSVSWYQQTPGQGLQFLFEYFSETQRNKGNFPGRFSGRQFSNSRSEMNVSTLELGDSALYLCASSLMTGRNTEAFFGQGTRLTVV.

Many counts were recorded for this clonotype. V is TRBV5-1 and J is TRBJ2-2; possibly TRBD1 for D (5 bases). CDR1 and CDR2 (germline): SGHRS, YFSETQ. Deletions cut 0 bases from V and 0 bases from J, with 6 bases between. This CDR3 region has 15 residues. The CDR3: CASSLGTTNTGELFF. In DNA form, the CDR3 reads TGCGCCAGCAGCTTGGGGACAACGAACACCGGGGAGCTGTTTTTT.

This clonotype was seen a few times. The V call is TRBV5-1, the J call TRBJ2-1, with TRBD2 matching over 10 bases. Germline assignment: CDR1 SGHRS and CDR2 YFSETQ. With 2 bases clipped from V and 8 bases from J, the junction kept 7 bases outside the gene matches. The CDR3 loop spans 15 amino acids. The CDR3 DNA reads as TGCGCCAGCAGCTTAAGCGGGGGGGCCGGAGATGAGCAGTTCTTC. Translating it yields CASSLSGGAGDEQFF.

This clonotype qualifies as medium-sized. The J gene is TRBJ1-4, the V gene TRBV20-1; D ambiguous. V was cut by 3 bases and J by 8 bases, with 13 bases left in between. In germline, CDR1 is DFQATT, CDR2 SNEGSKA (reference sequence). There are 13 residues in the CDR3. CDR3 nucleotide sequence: TGCAGTGCTAGTGTAATAGGCGGGGAAAAACTGTTTTTT. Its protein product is CSASVIGGEKLFF.

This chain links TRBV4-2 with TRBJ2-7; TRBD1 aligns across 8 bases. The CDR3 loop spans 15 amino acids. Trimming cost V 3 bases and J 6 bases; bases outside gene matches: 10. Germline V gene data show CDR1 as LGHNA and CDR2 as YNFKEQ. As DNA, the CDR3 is TGTGCCAGCAGCCAGGTCGGACAGGGAAGCAGCGAGCAGTACTTC. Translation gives CASSQVGQGSSEQYF.

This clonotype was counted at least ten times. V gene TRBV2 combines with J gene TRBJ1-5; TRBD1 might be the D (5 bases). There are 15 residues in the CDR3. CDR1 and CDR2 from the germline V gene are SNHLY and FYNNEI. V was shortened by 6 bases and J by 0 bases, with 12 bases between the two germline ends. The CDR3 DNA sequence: TGTGCCAGCAGCCCCGGGGGAGTTAGCAATCAGCCCCAGCATTTT. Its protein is CASSPGGVSNQPQHF.

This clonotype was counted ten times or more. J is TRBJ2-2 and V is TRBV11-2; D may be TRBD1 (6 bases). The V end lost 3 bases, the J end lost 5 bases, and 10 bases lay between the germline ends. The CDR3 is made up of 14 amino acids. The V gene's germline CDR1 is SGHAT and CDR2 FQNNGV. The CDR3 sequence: CASSFQGQTGELFF. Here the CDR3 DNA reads TGTGCCAGCAGCTTTCAGGGACAAACCGGGGAGCTGTTTTTT. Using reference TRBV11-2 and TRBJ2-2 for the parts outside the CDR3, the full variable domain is EAGVAQSPRYKIIEKRQSVAFWCNPISGHATLYWYQQILGQGPKLLIQFQNNGVVDDSQLPKDRFSAERLKGVDSTLKIQPAKLEDSAVYLCASSFQGQTGELFFGEGSRLTVL.

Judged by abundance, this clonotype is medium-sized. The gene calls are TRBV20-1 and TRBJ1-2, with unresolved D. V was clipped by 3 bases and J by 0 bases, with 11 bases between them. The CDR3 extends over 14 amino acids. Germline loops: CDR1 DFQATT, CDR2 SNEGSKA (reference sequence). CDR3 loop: CSARGRSANYGYTF. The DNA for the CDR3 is TGCAGTGCTAGGGGGAGGTCTGCTAACTATGGCTACACCTTC.

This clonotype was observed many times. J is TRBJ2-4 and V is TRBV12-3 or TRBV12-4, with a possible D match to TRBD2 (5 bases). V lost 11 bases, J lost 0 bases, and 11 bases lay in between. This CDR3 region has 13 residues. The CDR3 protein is CASVEGAKNIQYF. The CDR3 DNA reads TGTGCCTCAGTAGAGGGAGCCAAAAACATTCAGTACTTC.

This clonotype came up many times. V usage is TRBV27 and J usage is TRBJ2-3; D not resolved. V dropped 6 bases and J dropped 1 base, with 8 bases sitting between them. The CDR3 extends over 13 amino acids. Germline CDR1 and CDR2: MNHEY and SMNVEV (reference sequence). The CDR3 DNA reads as TGTGCCAGCAGGTTAACAGGCACAGATACGCAGTATTTT. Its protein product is CASRLTGTDTQYF.